The rows below give T cell receptor beta chains drawn from one sample of a study of blood T cell repertoires in COVID-19. Sequenced by immunoSEQ multiplex PCR; TCRdb stores in-frame clones only, minus some. The repertoire includes 100,000 to 150,000 clones, roughly nine tenths of them detected once, and about 4.6% sits in the top ten. The sequencing sample was made of peripheral blood. These receptors came from a man aged 60-69 years with COVID-19, enrolled during active disease. CDR3s leave out the opening cysteine and the closing phenylalanine or tryptophan.

cdr3_aa,v_call
ASGQFNQPQH,TRBV28
ASSPDTRGESNQPQH,TRBV18
ASSHQGSGQGTGANVLT,TRBV3-1/TRBV3-2
ASSINEPAGINYGYT,TRBV7-9
ASRGQPNTGELF,TRBV6-5
ASSFGGGQPQH,TRBV5-1
ASSFGLAGNNEQF,TRBV7-6
ASSLVGDEQY,TRBV4-1
ASSVPGLANNEQF,TRBV7-6
ASSLTGIRLAGANEQF,TRBV7-3
ASSDPGLASTYEQY,TRBV10-2
ASSRNSRNSPLH,TRBV6-5
ASSLVAVEQF,TRBV5-8
ASSASRSSAF,TRBV2
AWNGQGLLGYT,TRBV30
ASGATGVNTEAF,TRBV6-5
ASSRDRGRVVELF,TRBV2
ASSPQASGITNYEQY,TRBV18
SVTWDRPNTEAF,TRBV29-1
ASSYPLGEEQF,TRBV6-2/TRBV6-3
AISDLGSVNTEAF,TRBV10-3
AWMTTGWRGNTIY,TRBV30
ASSSLGAEAF,TRBV19
ASSRRRGRGNTEAF,TRBV7-9
ASSQEGGSWNEQF,TRBV4-1
ASSSLLASYEQY,TRBV11-3
ASSLAQGNEQY,TRBV5-4
ASGQVSGNTIY,TRBV6-6
ASILAGVDTDTQY,TRBV6-5
ASSPGGSYNEKLF,TRBV18
ASSQDPSGRQPQH,TRBV3-1/TRBV3-2
ASSHRTRDTGELF,TRBV3-1/TRBV3-2